The source of this T cell receptor (beta chain) is a study of T cells in Graves' hyperthyroidism and ophthalmopathy. Study results and caveats: A model using 13 V-J features told ophthalmopathy apart from stable hyperthyroidism. Most thyroid-expanded clonotypes above 0.001 were also found in blood.

The CDR3 totals 15 residues. Trimming pared 3 bases from V and 1 base from J, leaving 12 bases between. CDR1 is SEHNR and CDR2 is FQNEAQ in the germline V gene (reference sequence). This clonotype was detected ten times or more. The target antigen is unknown. TCR beta CDR3 regions were amplified from RNA transcripts. HTBI primers were used for first-round RT-PCR of the TCR CDR3. MiXCR, run by TCRdb on the multiplex PCR reads, gives a single entry per CDR3 protein. The table lists around 610,000 distinct CDR3 sequences, 14% to 15% of them singletons. The source material was blood. The TCR comes from a woman aged 40 to 49 with Graves' ophthalmopathy. This rearrangement joins TRBV7-9 to TRBJ2-5; perhaps TRBD2 as D (6 bases). Here the CDR3 DNA reads TGTGCCAGCAGCTTCCCCGGGGGTGGCCAAGAGACCCAGTACTTC. Amino acid sequence: CASSFPGGGQETQYF.